This is a list of T cell receptor beta chains from one sample in a study of post-analysis software for immune sequencing data. In TCRdb, the PCR reads were re-called with MiXCR into one record per CDR3 protein. Of about 770,000 distinct CDR3 sequences listed, just over 45% are singletons. Sequences were obtained from blood. The source is a girl under 18 with multiple sclerosis. Each CDR3 is given with its conserved first and last residue. A D gene is named only where the DNA matches it firmly. The size field is filled for only some rows; it gives once, few, many or a size class.

D,V,J,size,CDR3,DNA
NA,TRBV7-2,TRBJ1-5,NA,CASSLEEGWSQPQHF,TGTGCCAGCAGCTTAGAAGAGGGATGGAGTCAGCCCCAGCATTTT
NA,TRBV7-2,TRBJ2-7,NA,CASSPFSSGITYEQYF,TGTGCCAGCAGCCCCTTTTCCAGCGGTATTACCTACGAGCAGTACTTC
NA,TRBV20-1,TRBJ2-5,NA,CSAIQGIWETQYF,TGCAGTGCTATACAGGGTATTTGGGAGACCCAGTACTTC
TRBD1,TRBV7-9,TRBJ1-6,once,CASSTGTGGSPPHF,TGTGCCAGCAGCACCGGGACAGGGGGTTCACCCCCCCACTTT
NA,TRBV20-1,TRBJ2-3,few,CSARTAPDTQYF,TGCAGTGCTAGGACAGCTCCAGATACGCAGTATTTT
NA,TRBV6-1,TRBJ1-4,once,CASRTVSANEKLFF,TGTGCCAGCAGGACGGTGTCAGCTAATGAAAAACTGTTTTTT
NA,TRBV9,TRBJ2-5,few,CASSPGTLETQYF,TGTGCCAGCAGCCCCGGGACTCTGGAGACCCAGTACTTC
NA,TRBV20-1,TRBJ2-7,NA,CSARDNLKKAEQYF,TGCAGTGCTAGAGACAATCTAAAAAAGGCCGAGCAGTACTTC
TRBD1,TRBV25-1,TRBJ1-3,NA,CASSPAIKGASGNTIYF,TGTGCCAGCAGTCCGGCTATCAAGGGGGCGAGTGGAAACACCATATATTTT
NA,TRBV5-6,TRBJ2-5,NA,CASSLRGELGAETQYF,TGTGCCAGCAGCTTACGGGGTGAGCTCGGCGCGGAGACCCAGTACTTC
NA,TRBV28,TRBJ2-7,few,CASSLTASEQYF,TGTGCCAGCAGTCTTACAGCATCCGAGCAGTACTTC
NA,TRBV6-5,TRBJ2-3,NA,CASSYAGRQSTDTQYF,TGTGCCAGCAGTTACGCCGGACGCCAGAGCACAGATACGCAGTATTTT
NA,TRBV12-3/TRBV12-4,TRBJ1-4,many,CASSFGEKLFF,TGTGCCAGCAGTTTTGGGGAAAAACTGTTTTTT
TRBD2,TRBV12-3/TRBV12-4,TRBJ2-1,NA,CASSGTRGAWNEQFF,TGTGCCAGCAGTGGGACGCGGGGGGCCTGGAATGAGCAGTTCTTC
NA,TRBV15,TRBJ2-1,few,CATSSPRGPYNEQFF,TGTGCCACCAGCAGCCCCCGCGGACCCTACAATGAGCAGTTCTTC
TRBD2,TRBV20-1,TRBJ2-6,NA,CSANRPTSGSLGANVLTF,TGCAGTGCTAACCGACCCACTAGCGGGAGTCTGGGGGCCAACGTCCTGACTTTC
NA,TRBV5-6,TRBJ2-3,once,CASSRQSLTDTQYF,TGTGCCAGCAGCAGACAGTCCCTCACAGATACGCAGTATTTT
TRBD1,TRBV20-1,TRBJ2-1,NA,CSRRGSSYNEQFF,TGCAGTCGCAGGGGGAGCTCCTACAATGAGCAGTTCTTC
NA,TRBV20-1,TRBJ2-4,NA,CSAREGADIQYF,TGCAGTGCTAGAGAGGGGGCGGACATTCAGTACTTC
TRBD2,TRBV7-2,TRBJ2-1,NA,CASSSLAGEMRNEQFF,TGTGCCAGCAGCTCGTTAGCGGGGGAAATGAGAAATGAGCAGTTCTTC
TRBD2,TRBV12-3/TRBV12-4,TRBJ2-3,NA,CASSIGLARGTDTQYF,TGTGCCAGCAGTATAGGACTAGCGCGGGGCACAGATACGCAGTATTTT
TRBD1,TRBV5-1,TRBJ1-1,once,CASSLEVTGAEAFF,TGCGCCAGCAGCTTGGAGGTGACAGGGGCTGAAGCTTTCTTT
NA,TRBV28,TRBJ2-5,NA,CASSPSLTGAETQYF,TGTGCCAGCAGTCCTTCCTTGACGGGGGCAGAGACCCAGTACTTC
NA,TRBV6-2/TRBV6-3,TRBJ2-7,NA,CASSDSPSYEQYF,TGTGCCAGCAGCGACTCACCATCCTACGAGCAGTACTTC
NA,TRBV20-1,TRBJ2-2,NA,CSVRSGASTGELFF,TGCAGTGTAAGGAGCGGCGCTTCCACCGGGGAGCTGTTTTTT
NA,TRBV29-1,TRBJ2-3,NA,CSVEDLSTDTQYF,TGTAGCGTTGAAGACCTAAGCACAGATACGCAGTATTTT
NA,TRBV20-1,TRBJ2-7,NA,CSPKALTYEQYF,TGCAGTCCCAAGGCTCTAACCTACGAGCAGTACTTC
NA,TRBV7-2,TRBJ1-2,NA,CASSLGDLTIYGYTF,TGTGCCAGCAGCTTAGGAGACCTCACAATTTATGGCTACACCTTC
TRBD1,TRBV12-3/TRBV12-4,TRBJ1-2,few,CASSSRTTGAGYGYTF,TGTGCCAGCAGTTCCCGTACCACAGGGGCAGGATATGGCTACACCTTC
NA,TRBV6-5,TRBJ1-1,NA,CASSYIGDTEAFF,TGTGCCAGCAGTTACATTGGGGACACTGAAGCTTTCTTT
NA,TRBV20-1,TRBJ2-1,once,CSASPTTYNEQFF,TGCAGTGCTAGCCCGACAACTTACAATGAGCAGTTCTTC
NA,TRBV18,TRBJ1-2,NA,CASSLLRGNDLSANYGYTF,TGTGCCAGCTCCCTCCTGCGGGGTAACGATCTCTCAGCTAACTATGGCTACACCTTC
NA,TRBV7-2,TRBJ2-1,NA,CASTFSAGVQGTNEQFF,TGTGCCAGCACCTTTTCGGCGGGGGTACAGGGGACTAATGAGCAGTTCTTC
NA,TRBV20-1,TRBJ2-1,NA,CSAPGGGGQFF,TGCAGTGCTCCAGGGGGGGGGGGTCAGTTCTTC
TRBD1,TRBV7-2,TRBJ1-1,NA,CASSLGDRREAFF,TGTGCCAGCAGCTTAGGGGACAGGAGGGAAGCTTTCTTT